These T cell receptor beta chains were read from a single sample in a study of cytomegalovirus exposure and HLA in healthy donors. Clones were read by immunoSEQ multiplex PCR, and TCRdb kept only the in-frame ones, dropping some. The sample consists of over 130,000 clones, 55% to 80% of them appearing once. Sequences were obtained from PBMCs. All receptors derive from a woman in her sixties in good health and CMV-seropositive. CDR3s include the opening cysteine and the closing phenylalanine or tryptophan. The order of the fields is J gene, V gene, clone size, D gene, CDR3 DNA, CDR3 protein. A D gene is named only where the DNA matches it firmly. Clone size is not always given. Where it is, it says once, few, many or a class for expanded clones.

TRBJ2-1 | TRBV11-3 | - | - | TGTGCCAGCAGCTTAGGTCCCGGTTTGTCCGAGCAGTTCTTC | CASSLGPGLSEQFF
TRBJ2-6 | TRBV2 | - | TRBD2 | TGTGCCAGCAGTGTGGCAGGCGGGGGCAACGTCCTGACTTTC | CASSVAGGGNVLTF
TRBJ2-7 | TRBV15 | few | - | TGTGCCACCAGCAGAGATCTGAGCCGGGAACACGAGCAGTACTTC | CATSRDLSREHEQYF
TRBJ1-1 | TRBV7-2 | - | - | TGTGCCAGCGAGCCTATCGGGAACACTGAAGCTTTCTTT | CASEPIGNTEAFF
TRBJ2-1 | TRBV7-2 | once | - | TGTGCCAGCAACCAAGCCCGGACTGGATTCGAAAGCTCCTACAATGAGCAGTTCTTC | CASNQARTGFESSYNEQFF
TRBJ2-7 | TRBV5-1 | - | TRBD1 | TGCGCCAGCAGCCCTCAGGGACAGGGTACCTCCTACGAGCAGTACTTC | CASSPQGQGTSYEQYF
TRBJ2-4 | TRBV7-2 | - | - | TGTGCCAGCAGCTTAGGTCCTGCCAAAAACATTCAGTACTTC | CASSLGPAKNIQYF
TRBJ2-3 | TRBV4-3 | - | TRBD1 | TGCGCCAGCAGCCAAGACTCCACAGGGGTAGATACGCAGTATTTT | CASSQDSTGVDTQYF
TRBJ2-7 | TRBV10-1 | - | TRBD2 | TGCGCCAGCAGCCGACTAGCGGGATCCTACGAGCAGTACTTC | CASSRLAGSYEQYF
TRBJ1-2 | TRBV4-3 | - | - | TGCGCCAGCAGCCAAGTTTTTCCCTTGGCGGACAAAAACTATGGCTACACCTTC | CASSQVFPLADKNYGYTF
TRBJ2-7 | TRBV5-1 | - | - | TGCGCCAGCAGCTTGGTCCCTTCCTATAACCCGGACGAGCAGTACTTC | CASSLVPSYNPDEQYF